Listed below are T cell receptor beta chains from one sample, sequenced in a study of blood T cell repertoires in COVID-19. Clones were sequenced by immunoSEQ multiplex PCR, and TCRdb holds only the in-frame ones, with some missing. The repertoire holds approximately 390,000 clones, just under 90% seen once, with approximately 9.3% in the top ten. Sequencing used PBMCs or T cells enriched from blood (not recorded which). These TCRs come from a woman between 50 and 59 years old who had recovered from COVID-19. CDR3s include the opening cysteine and the closing phenylalanine or tryptophan. The D gene is left open where the match is weak. Only some rows state a clone size, as once, few, many or a class for expanded clones.

TRBV6-4	.	TRBD2	TRBJ2-5	TGTGCCAGCAGTGTTCGGGGGGGCCAAGAGACCCAGTACTTC	CASSVRGGQETQYF
TRBV6-4	.	.	TRBJ1-2	TGTGCCAGCAGGGAGGAGGGGAAACCATATGGCTACACCTTC	CASREEGKPYGYTF
TRBV5-5	.	.	TRBJ2-1	TGTGCCAGCAGCTTGGCGTATGAGCAGTTCTTC	CASSLAYEQFF
TRBV6-4	few	.	TRBJ2-2	TGTGCCAGCAGTGGGACAAACACCGGGGAGCTGTTTTTT	CASSGTNTGELFF
TRBV7-3	.	.	TRBJ2-3	TGTGCCAGCAGCTCCTCTGGCGGTCTTGGAGATACGCAGTATTTT	CASSSSGGLGDTQYF
TRBV7-9	.	.	TRBJ2-2	TGTGCCAGCACGGCTTCAGAAGACACCGGGGAGCTGTTTTTT	CASTASEDTGELFF
TRBV28	once	.	TRBJ1-5	TGTGCCACGAATCCTAGTCTCGTCAATCAGCCCCAGCATTTT	CATNPSLVNQPQHF
TRBV20-1	.	.	TRBJ2-1	TGCAGTGCTAGTCCAGGGGCCTCCTACAATGAGCAGTTCTTC	CSASPGASYNEQFF
TRBV6-6	.	TRBD2	TRBJ2-7	TGTGCCAGCAGGGGCGGGGGGTCAAACTACGAGCAGTACTTC	CASRGGGSNYEQYF
TRBV6-1	.	.	TRBJ1-3	TGTGCCAGCAGTGGGGGTAGAGCAGGGAACTCTGGAAACACCATATATTTT	CASSGGRAGNSGNTIYF
TRBV3-1/TRBV3-2	.	.	TRBJ1-3	TGTGCCAGCAGCGACATACAAGGAAACACCATATATTTT	CASSDIQGNTIYF
TRBV7-6	.	TRBD2	TRBJ2-3	TGTGCCAGCAGCCCCCTCGGGGGGTACACAGATACGCAGTATTTT	CASSPLGGYTDTQYF
TRBV18	.	.	TRBJ2-3	TGTGCCAGCTCACCAGGCGATACGCAGTATTTT	CASSPGDTQYF
TRBV28	.	TRBD1	TRBJ1-2	TGTGCCAGCAGTATTCCGGGACAGGGGGACCACTATGGCTACACCTTC	CASSIPGQGDHYGYTF
TRBV29-1	.	.	TRBJ1-2	TGCAGCTCAGACCAGGGGCCGTTCGACTATGGCTACACCTTC	CSSDQGPFDYGYTF
TRBV5-5	.	TRBD1	TRBJ1-1	TGTGCCAGCAGCACCGGGACAGGGATCGTGGGTACTGAAGCTTTCTTT	CASSTGTGIVGTEAFF
TRBV28	.	TRBD2	TRBJ2-3	TGTGCCAGCATTTCCGGGACTAGCGGGCAGGGCACAGATACGCAGTATTTT	CASISGTSGQGTDTQYF
TRBV7-2	once	.	TRBJ1-2	TGTGCCAGCAGCGCCACAACAGGGCTTGGGTTGCGTGGCTACACCTTC	CASSATTGLGLRGYTF
TRBV2	.	TRBD1	TRBJ2-7	TGTGCCAACAAGGGGACAGGGAGAGGTTACGAGCAGTACTTC	CANKGTGRGYEQYF
TRBV29-1	.	.	TRBJ2-3	TGCAGCGTTGAGAACAGAGACCACACAGATACGCAGTATTTT	CSVENRDHTDTQYF
TRBV6-5	.	TRBD1	TRBJ2-4	TGTGCCAGCAGTTGGGGGGCGCAGGGGGCCATTCAGTACTTC	CASSWGAQGAIQYF
TRBV28	few	.	TRBJ1-3	TGTGCCAGCAGTTTCTCCTCGGGGGTCACCATATATTTT	CASSFSSGVTIYF
TRBV11-2	.	TRBD1	TRBJ1-3	TGTGCCAGCTCCCAGGGCGGGACAGGGTATGGAAACACCATATATTTT	CASSQGGTGYGNTIYF
TRBV6-4	.	TRBD2	TRBJ2-3	TGTGCCAGCAGTGGAAGCGGGGCGGCACATACGCAGTATTTT	CASSGSGAAHTQYF
TRBV5-1	.	.	TRBJ1-1	TGCGCCAGCAGCTTGGCCGGACAGAGTGAAGCTTTCTTT	CASSLAGQSEAFF
TRBV2	once	.	TRBJ1-6	TGTGCCATCCACCCAGGCTACAGCTCCTATAATTCACCCCTCCACTTT	CAIHPGYSSYNSPLHF
TRBV19	.	.	TRBJ1-1	TGTGCCAGTAGTAATCAGAGGGAAGATTTGAGCACTGAAGCTTTCTTT	CASSNQREDLSTEAFF
TRBV6-4	.	TRBD1	TRBJ2-3	TGTGCCAGCAGCGCGGACAGGGGAGGCCCAGATACGCAGTATTTT	CASSADRGGPDTQYF
TRBV6-5	once	TRBD1	TRBJ1-2	TGTGCCAGCAGTTTTTTAACAGGGGGAGGCTACACCTTC	CASSFLTGGGYTF
TRBV3-1/TRBV3-2	.	.	TRBJ2-1	TGTGCCAGCAGCCAGAACAGGGAGGGCTACAATGAGCAGTTCTTC	CASSQNREGYNEQFF
TRBV6-5	.	.	TRBJ1-4	TGTGCCACAGTTAATGAAAAACTGTTTTTT	CATVNEKLFF
TRBV2	.	TRBD1	TRBJ1-5	TGTGCCAGCACAAGGACAGGGGATCAGCCCCAGCATTTT	CASTRTGDQPQHF
TRBV18	.	.	TRBJ1-6	TGTGCCAGCTCACCCCGACAGAACGACCATTCACCCCTCCACTTT	CASSPRQNDHSPLHF
TRBV3-1/TRBV3-2	.	.	TRBJ1-2	TGTGCCAGCAGCGCAACAGGTAATGGCTACACCTTC	CASSATGNGYTF
TRBV12-3/TRBV12-4	.	.	TRBJ1-2	TGTGCCAGCAGTTTAGGCCAGTATGGCTACACCTTC	CASSLGQYGYTF
TRBV2	.	.	TRBJ1-6	TGTGCCAGCAATGGGCAGGGCCGAAATTCACCCCTCCACTTT	CASNGQGRNSPLHF
TRBV7-9	.	.	TRBJ2-7	TGTGCCAGCAGCTCTTCAACTTTACAGGGTTACGAGCAGTACTTC	CASSSSTLQGYEQYF
TRBV12-5	.	.	TRBJ1-1	TGTGCTAGTGGTTTGGTACTTACCGGGAACACTGAAGCTTTCTTT	CASGLVLTGNTEAFF
TRBV28	.	.	TRBJ1-3	TGTGCCAGCAGCTCCTCCGGGGGGGTGTCGGGAAACACCATATATTTT	CASSSSGGVSGNTIYF
TRBV6-6	.	.	TRBJ2-2	TGTGCCAGCAGGGGGCCCAGAGGAAACACCGGGGAGCTGTTTTTT	CASRGPRGNTGELFF
TRBV30	.	.	TRBJ1-5	TGTGCCTGGAGCTCAACAGGGATAAGCAATCAGCCCCAGCATTTT	CAWSSTGISNQPQHF
TRBV27	.	.	TRBJ1-2	TGTGCCAGCAGTCCAACCCGACAAGCCTTACGGGGCTACACCTTC	CASSPTRQALRGYTF
TRBV12-3/TRBV12-4	few	.	TRBJ1-1	TGTGCCAGCAGCCTACAGGGCGGGTCTGAAGCTTTCTTT	CASSLQGGSEAFF
TRBV3-1/TRBV3-2	.	.	TRBJ2-2	TGTGCCAGCAGCCAAGATTGGAGGGCTGCCGACACCGGGGAGCTGTTTTTT	CASSQDWRAADTGELFF
TRBV6-5	.	.	TRBJ2-7	TGTGCCAGCAGTTACTCGGGGGGGCGTACCTACGAGCAGTACTTC	CASSYSGGRTYEQYF
TRBV28	.	TRBD1	TRBJ1-2	TGTGCCAGCAGTTTACGGGACAGGGGAAACTATGGCTACACCTTC	CASSLRDRGNYGYTF